This TCR beta chain was sequenced for a study of Ad26.COV2.S vaccination and SARS-CoV-2 variants. General study results and limits: TCR breadth and depth estimates may have understated total T cell responses. Breadth, reportedly substantial, characterized the spike-specific CD8+ and CD4+ T cell responses after vaccination.

As concerns this clone: Its antigen remains unknown.

Regarding treatment: roughly 18 received Ad26.COV2.S at low or high dose, single or two shots; roughly five received placebo; per-sample allocation not given. The samples were gathered on day 63 after the first injection of vaccine or placebo. This vaccine is an Ad26 vector that expresses the Wuhan-strain SARS-CoV-2 spike. Here immunoSEQ multiplex PCR was the method, and the copy in TCRdb shows in-frame clones only, minus some. The sample consists of about 410,000 clones, approximately 86% of them appearing once. Trimming shortened V by 6 bases and J by 4 bases, and 14 bases separated the two germline ends. CDR3 length: 14 amino acids. Germline CDR1 is KGHSH and CDR2 is LQKENI.

The receptor was isolated from a person between 18 and 59 years old who received the Ad26.COV2.S COVID-19 vaccine or a placebo. The chain joins TRBV18 to TRBJ2-3, with a possible D match to TRBD2 (5 bases). This material consisted of peripheral blood, taken in a trial of Ad26.COV2.S vaccine versus placebo. This CDR3 is CASSPGSRADTQYF. The CDR3, as DNA: TGTGCCAGCTCCCCTGGATCGCGGGCAGATACGCAGTATTTT.